Below are 14 T cell receptor beta chains sequenced from a single sample in a study of OX40 agonist ivuxolimab in advanced cancers. Library preparation was by the immunoSEQ multiplex PCR assay. TCRdb re-hosts the immuneACCESS table, in-frame sequences only. Its copies lack some clones; in the studies checked, an unresolved V gene accounts for under half of them, and the cause for the rest is not known. The sample profile shows some 87,000 clones; around 91% of them were found once. Roughly 1.6% of the sample comes from the top ten. Sequencing was performed on CD4+ or CD8+ T cells sorted from blood, taken in a trial of the OX40 agonist ivuxolimab. These receptor sequences come from an adult with an advanced solid tumor such as melanoma, head and neck, liver or kidney cancer.

The chain has TRBV7-2 and TRBJ2-3; tentative D call: TRBD2 (6 bases). Germline V lookup: CDR1 SGHTA, CDR2 FQGNSA. Trimming stripped 7 bases from V and 6 bases from J, with 26 bases between. The CDR3 is 17 residues long. CDR3 nucleotide sequence: TGTGCCAGCACCCCGGATAATAGCGGAGGTTTGGCGGATACGCAGTATTTT. Residues: CASTPDNSGGLADTQYF.

V and J are TRBV19 and TRBJ2-1; 7 bases are shared with TRBD1. Germline lookup yields CDR1 LNHDA and CDR2 SQIVND (reference sequence). The CDR3 is 15 residues long. The V segment lost 3 bases and the J segment 5 bases; nucleotides outside the gene matches: 7. The CDR3 DNA sequence: TGTGCCAGTAGTATCGAGGACAGGACGGACAATGAGCAGTTCTTC. Translated, it gives CASSIEDRTDNEQFF.

This rearrangement joins TRBV6-5 to TRBJ2-5; perhaps D is TRBD1 or TRBD2 (5 bases each). Trimming took off 2 bases at V and 5 bases at J, with 12 bases between the two ends. CDR3 length: 14 amino acids. Germline loops: CDR1 MNHEY, CDR2 SVGAGI. The CDR3 sequence is CASSYGGVGETQYF. In DNA, the CDR3 is TGTGCCAGCAGTTACGGGGGAGTTGGGGAGACCCAGTACTTC.

This clone has only a few counts. V gene TRBV19 combines with J gene TRBJ2-6; no clear D gene. This CDR3 has 16 amino acids. With 1 base removed from V and 0 bases from J, the gap between germline ends came to 7 bases. CDR1 is LNHDA and CDR2 is SQIVND in the germline V gene (reference sequence). CDR3: CASSIAVSSGANVLTF. The CDR3 DNA sequence: TGTGCCAGTAGTATAGCGGTGAGCTCTGGGGCCAACGTCCTGACTTTC.

The chain has TRBV4-1 and TRBJ2-7, with 10 bases lining up with TRBD1. Looked up from germline, CDR1 is MGHRA and CDR2 is YSYEKL. The J segment lost 5 bases and the V segment lost 6 bases, leaving 16 bases of the junction unmatched. This CDR3 region has 17 residues. In DNA form, the CDR3 reads TGCGCCAGCAGTCTCCCCGGCCGGGACAGGGGAGGACACGAGCAGTACTTC. This gives the protein CASSLPGRDRGGHEQYF.

V and J are TRBV29-1 and TRBJ1-2; 8 bases align to TRBD1. Unmatched junction bases numbered 6, after V lost 5 bases and J lost 4 bases. The CDR3 has 13 residues. Per the germline V gene, CDR1 is SQVTM and CDR2 is ANQGSEA. The CDR3 bases are TGCAGCGTTTTACGGACAGGGAGCTATGGCTACACCTTC. It specifies CSVLRTGSYGYTF.

The chain employs TRBV6-6 and TRBJ2-1; 7 bases fit TRBD2. Germline-derived CDR1 and CDR2 are MNHNY and SVGAGI (reference sequence). V trimming: 6 bases; J trimming: 2 bases; junction bases outside the gene matches: 7. The CDR3 totals 15 residues. CDR3 protein: CASSQAGATYNEQFF. The DNA for the CDR3 is TGTGCCAGCAGCCAGGCGGGAGCAACCTACAATGAGCAGTTCTTC.

This clone was detected once. The rearrangement uses TRBV27 and TRBJ2-3; TRBD1 aligns across 7 bases. Looked up from germline, CDR1 is MNHEY and CDR2 is SMNVEV (reference sequence). CDR3 length: 17 residues. Trimming at V came to 4 bases and at J to 0 bases, leaving 10 bases not matched to a gene. The CDR3 DNA reads TGTGCCAGCAGTTCTACCAAGACAGGGAGAAGCACAGATACGCAGTATTTT. Its protein is CASSSTKTGRSTDTQYF.

The CDR3 DNA reads as TGTGCCAGCAGCTTAGTGGGGGGCTATAGCAATCAGCCCCAGCATTTT. This gives the protein CASSLVGGYSNQPQHF. The gene calls are TRBV7-2 and TRBJ1-5; D is perhaps TRBD1 (6 bases). This CDR3 region has 16 residues. V gave up 1 base and J gave up 0 bases, with 10 bases separating them. Germline loops: CDR1 SGHTA, CDR2 FQGNSA.

The DNA for the CDR3 is TGTGCCAGCAGTTACGGGCCGGAGCGGACCGGGGAGCTGTTTTTT. Encoded protein: CASSYGPERTGELFF. The rearrangement joins TRBV6-5 to TRBJ2-2; a weak D match, TRBD2 (5 bases). Germline V CDR1 and CDR2: MNHEY, SVGAGI. The ends were cut back, 2 bases at V and 5 bases at J, with 12 bases in the middle. The CDR3 covers 15 residues.

The J gene is TRBJ1-5, the V gene TRBV7-3; D is ambiguous. V lost 2 bases to trimming and J lost 0 bases, with 11 bases between them. This CDR3 is built from 16 residues. Looked up from germline, CDR1 is SGHTA and CDR2 is FQGTGA. The chain's CDR3 is CASSLAPDLSNQPQHF. The CDR3 coding sequence is TGTGCCAGCAGCTTAGCGCCGGACCTTAGCAATCAGCCCCAGCATTTT.

This chain links TRBV2 with TRBJ2-7; maybe TRBD2 (6 bases). The V end was cut by 4 bases, the J end by 3 bases, with 13 bases between. Germline CDR1 and CDR2: SNHLY and FYNNEI. The CDR3 is made up of 14 amino acids. This CDR3 reads CASSVYGSSYEQYF. The CDR3 region has the DNA TGTGCCAGCAGTGTCTACGGGAGTAGCTACGAGCAGTACTTC.

V gene TRBV6-5 combines with J gene TRBJ1-2; weak D call: TRBD1 (6 bases). The CDR3 contains 15 residues. Per germline, CDR1 MNHEY and CDR2 SVGAGI. The V gene lost 6 bases and the J gene lost 3 bases, with 17 bases spanning the gap. The CDR3 sequence is CASSRTGGRDYGYTF. CDR3 DNA: TGTGCCAGCAGCCGCACGGGGGGGCGCGACTATGGCTACACCTTC.

The chain uses TRBV7-3 and TRBJ2-1; D may correspond to TRBD1 or TRBD2 (6 bases each). The CDR3 is 14 residues long. Germline values: CDR1 SGHTA, CDR2 FQGTGA. The ends were cut back, 8 bases at V and 7 bases at J, with 18 bases in the middle. The CDR3, as DNA: TGTGCCAGCGTACCAAGGGGGGAAAGAAATGAGCAGTTCTTC. This encodes CASVPRGERNEQFF.